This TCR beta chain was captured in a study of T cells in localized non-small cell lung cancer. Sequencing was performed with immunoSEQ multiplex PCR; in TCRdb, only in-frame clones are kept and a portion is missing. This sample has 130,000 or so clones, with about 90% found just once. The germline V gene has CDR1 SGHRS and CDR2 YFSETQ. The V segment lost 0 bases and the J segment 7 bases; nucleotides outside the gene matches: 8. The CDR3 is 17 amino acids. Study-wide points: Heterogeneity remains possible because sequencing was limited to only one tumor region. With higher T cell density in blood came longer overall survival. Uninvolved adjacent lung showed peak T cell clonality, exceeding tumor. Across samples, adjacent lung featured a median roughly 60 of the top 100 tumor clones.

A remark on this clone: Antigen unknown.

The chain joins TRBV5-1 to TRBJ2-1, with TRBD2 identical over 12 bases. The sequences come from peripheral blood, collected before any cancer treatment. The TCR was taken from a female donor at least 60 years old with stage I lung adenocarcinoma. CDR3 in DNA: TGCGCCAGCAGCTTGGTATCTAGCGGGAGGGCACGGAATGAGCAGTTCTTC. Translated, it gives CASSLVSSGRARNEQFF.